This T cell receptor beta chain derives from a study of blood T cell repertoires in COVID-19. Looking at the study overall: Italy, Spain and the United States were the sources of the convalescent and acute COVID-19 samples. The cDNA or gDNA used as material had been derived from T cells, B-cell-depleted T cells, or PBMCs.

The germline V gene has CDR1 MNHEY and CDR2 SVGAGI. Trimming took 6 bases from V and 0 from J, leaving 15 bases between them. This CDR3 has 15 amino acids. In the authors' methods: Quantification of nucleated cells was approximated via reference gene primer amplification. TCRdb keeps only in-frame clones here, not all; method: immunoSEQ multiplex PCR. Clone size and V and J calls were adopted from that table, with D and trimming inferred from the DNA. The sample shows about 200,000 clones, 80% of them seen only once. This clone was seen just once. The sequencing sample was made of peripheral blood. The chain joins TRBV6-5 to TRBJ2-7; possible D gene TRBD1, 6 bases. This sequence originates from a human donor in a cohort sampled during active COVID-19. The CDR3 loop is CASRPGTDSSYEQYF. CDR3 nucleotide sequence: TGTGCCAGCAGGCCCGGGACGGACAGCTCCTACGAGCAGTACTTC.